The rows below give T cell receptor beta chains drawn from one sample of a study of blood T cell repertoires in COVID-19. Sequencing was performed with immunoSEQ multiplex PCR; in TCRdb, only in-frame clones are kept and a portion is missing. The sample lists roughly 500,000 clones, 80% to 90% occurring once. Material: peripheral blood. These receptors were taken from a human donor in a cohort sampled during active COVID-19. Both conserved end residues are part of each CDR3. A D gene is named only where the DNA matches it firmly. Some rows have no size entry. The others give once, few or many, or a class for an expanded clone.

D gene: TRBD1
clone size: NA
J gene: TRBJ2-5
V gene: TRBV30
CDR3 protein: CAGQQGQETQYF
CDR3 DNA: TGTGCCGGACAACAGGGGCAAGAGACCCAGTACTTC

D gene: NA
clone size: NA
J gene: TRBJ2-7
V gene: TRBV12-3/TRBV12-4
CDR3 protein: CASSFSVEQYF
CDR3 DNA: TGTGCCAGCAGTTTCAGTGTCGAGCAGTACTTC

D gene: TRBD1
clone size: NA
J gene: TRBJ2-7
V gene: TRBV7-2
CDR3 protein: CASSPRQGPYEQYF
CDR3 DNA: TGTGCCAGCAGCCCCCGACAGGGGCCCTACGAGCAGTACTTC

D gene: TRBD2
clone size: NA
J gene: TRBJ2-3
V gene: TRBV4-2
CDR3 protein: CASSPSGARGTDTQYF
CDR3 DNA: TGTGCCAGCAGCCCAAGCGGGGCTCGAGGCACAGATACGCAGTATTTT

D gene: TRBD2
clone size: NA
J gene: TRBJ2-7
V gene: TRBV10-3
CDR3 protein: CAISRLAGAYEQYF
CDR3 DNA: TGTGCCATCAGCCGACTAGCGGGAGCCTACGAGCAGTACTTC

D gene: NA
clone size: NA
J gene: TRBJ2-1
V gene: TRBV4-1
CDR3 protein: CASSLGGAEQFF
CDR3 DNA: TGCGCCAGCAGTCTCGGCGGGGCTGAGCAGTTCTTC

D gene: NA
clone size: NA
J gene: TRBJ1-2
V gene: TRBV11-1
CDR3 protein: CASSLGGHYGYTF
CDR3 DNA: TGTGCCAGCAGCCTCGGGGGGCACTATGGCTACACCTTC

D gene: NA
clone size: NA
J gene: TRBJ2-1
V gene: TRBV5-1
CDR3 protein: CASSLGANSYNEQFF
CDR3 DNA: TGCGCCAGCAGCTTGGGAGCCAACTCCTACAATGAGCAGTTCTTC

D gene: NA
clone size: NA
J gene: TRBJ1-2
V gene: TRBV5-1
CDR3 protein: CASSLGTSNYGYTF
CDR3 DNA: TGCGCCAGCAGCCTGGGGACAAGCAACTATGGCTACACCTTC

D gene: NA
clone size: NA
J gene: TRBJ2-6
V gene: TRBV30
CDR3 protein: CAWSLPPGANVLTF
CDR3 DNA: TGTGCCTGGAGTCTTCCCCCTGGGGCCAACGTCCTGACTTTC

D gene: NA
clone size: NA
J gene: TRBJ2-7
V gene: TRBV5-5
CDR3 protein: CASSLPTGIQYF
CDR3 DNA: TGTGCCAGCAGCCTCCCCACGGGGATCCAGTACTTC

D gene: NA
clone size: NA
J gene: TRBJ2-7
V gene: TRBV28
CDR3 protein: CASVGGLPYEQYF
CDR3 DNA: TGTGCCAGCGTTGGAGGCCTCCCCTACGAGCAGTACTTC

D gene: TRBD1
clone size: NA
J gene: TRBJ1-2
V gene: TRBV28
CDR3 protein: CASSSALQGANYGYTF
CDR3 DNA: TGTGCCAGCAGTTCAGCCCTCCAGGGGGCGAACTATGGCTACACCTTC

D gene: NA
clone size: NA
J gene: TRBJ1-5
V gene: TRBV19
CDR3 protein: CASSIKSSGNQPQHF
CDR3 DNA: TGTGCCAGTAGTATTAAATCCTCAGGAAATCAGCCCCAGCATTTT

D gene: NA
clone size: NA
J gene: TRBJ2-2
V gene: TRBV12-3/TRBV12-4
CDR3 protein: CASSFGGPNLFF
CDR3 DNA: TGTGCCAGCAGTTTCGGAGGACCAAACCTGTTTTTT

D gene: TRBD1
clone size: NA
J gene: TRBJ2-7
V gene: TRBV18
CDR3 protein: CASSHYRDRGPYEQYF
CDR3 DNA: TGTGCCAGCTCACATTACCGGGACAGAGGACCCTACGAGCAGTACTTC

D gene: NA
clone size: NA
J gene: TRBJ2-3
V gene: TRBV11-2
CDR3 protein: CASSPEVRTDTQYF
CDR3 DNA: TGTGCCAGCAGCCCAGAGGTGCGCACAGATACGCAGTATTTT

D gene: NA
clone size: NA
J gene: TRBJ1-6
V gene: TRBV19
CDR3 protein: CASSPGFPSSYNSPLHF
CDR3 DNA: TGTGCCAGTAGTCCGGGGTTCCCGAGCTCCTATAATTCACCCCTCCACTTT

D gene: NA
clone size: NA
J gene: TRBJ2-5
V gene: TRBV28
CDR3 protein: CASSLGGAETQYF
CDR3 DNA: TGTGCCAGCAGTTTAGGGGGCGCCGAGACCCAGTACTTC

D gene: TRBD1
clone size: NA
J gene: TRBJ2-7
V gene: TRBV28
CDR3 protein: CASSLRDRNYEQYF
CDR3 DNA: TGTGCCAGCAGTTTGAGGGACAGAAACTACGAGCAGTACTTC

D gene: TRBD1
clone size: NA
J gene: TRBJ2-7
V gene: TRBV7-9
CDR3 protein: CASSSGTGIYEQYF
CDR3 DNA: TGTGCCAGCAGTTCCGGGACAGGGATCTACGAGCAGTACTTC

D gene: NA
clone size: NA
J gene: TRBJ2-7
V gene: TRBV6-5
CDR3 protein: CASSYGVGDTTYEQYF
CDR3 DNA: TGTGCCAGCAGTTACGGGGTAGGGGACACGACCTACGAGCAGTACTTC

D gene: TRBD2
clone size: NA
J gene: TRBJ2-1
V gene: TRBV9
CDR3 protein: CASSPAPGGEQFF
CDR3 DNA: TGTGCCAGCAGCCCGGCCCCGGGGGGTGAGCAGTTCTTC

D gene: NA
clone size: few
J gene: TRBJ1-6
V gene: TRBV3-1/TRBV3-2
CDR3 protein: CASSRTDTYSPLHF
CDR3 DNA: TGTGCCAGCAGTAGGACAGATACTTATTCACCCCTCCACTTT

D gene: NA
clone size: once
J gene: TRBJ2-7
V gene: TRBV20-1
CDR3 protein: CSASLYRTYEQYF
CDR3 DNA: TGCAGTGCTAGTCTCTACAGAACCTACGAGCAGTACTTC

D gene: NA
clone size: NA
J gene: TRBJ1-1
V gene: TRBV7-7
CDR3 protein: CASSLRQGTEAFF
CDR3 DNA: TGTGCTAGCAGCTTACGTCAGGGGACTGAAGCTTTCTTT

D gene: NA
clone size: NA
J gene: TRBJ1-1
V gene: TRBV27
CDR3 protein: CASRPGGGLNTEAFF
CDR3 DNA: TGTGCCAGCAGACCCGGGGGGGGACTGAACACTGAAGCTTTCTTT

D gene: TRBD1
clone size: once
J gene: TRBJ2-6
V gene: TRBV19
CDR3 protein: CASLRGPINAGANVLTF
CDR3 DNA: TGTGCCAGCTTAAGGGGGCCGATAAATGCTGGGGCCAACGTCCTGACTTTC

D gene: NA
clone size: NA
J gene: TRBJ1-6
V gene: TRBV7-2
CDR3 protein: CASSLVTGGSPLHF
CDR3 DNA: TGTGCCAGCAGCTTAGTCACAGGAGGGTCACCCCTCCACTTT

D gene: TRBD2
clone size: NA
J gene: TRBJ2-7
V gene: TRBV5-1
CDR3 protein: CASSPRRGSGRGLTYEQYF
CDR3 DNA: TGCGCCAGCAGCCCCCGCCGGGGTAGCGGGAGGGGTTTGACCTACGAGCAGTACTTC

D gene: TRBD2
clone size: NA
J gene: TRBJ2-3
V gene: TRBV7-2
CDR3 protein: CASSLIAGGSGTQYF
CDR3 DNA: TGTGCCAGCAGCTTAATAGCGGGGGGCTCCGGTACGCAGTATTTT

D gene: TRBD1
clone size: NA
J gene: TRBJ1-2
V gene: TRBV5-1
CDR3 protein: CASSLEGTADNLYGYTF
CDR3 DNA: TGCGCCAGCAGCTTGGAGGGGACAGCTGATAACCTCTATGGCTACACCTTC

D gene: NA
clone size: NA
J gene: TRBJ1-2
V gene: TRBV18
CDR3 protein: CASSPGTPTNYGYTF
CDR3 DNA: TGTGCCAGCTCGCCAGGGACACCGACTAACTATGGCTACACCTTC

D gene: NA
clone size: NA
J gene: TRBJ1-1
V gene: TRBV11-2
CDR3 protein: CASSQRRDTEAFF
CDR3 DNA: TGTGCCAGCAGCCAGAGGAGGGACACTGAAGCTTTCTTT

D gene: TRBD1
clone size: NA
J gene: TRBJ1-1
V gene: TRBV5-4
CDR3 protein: CASRNDRGTEAFF
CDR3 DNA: TGTGCCAGCAGAAACGACAGGGGAACTGAAGCTTTCTTT

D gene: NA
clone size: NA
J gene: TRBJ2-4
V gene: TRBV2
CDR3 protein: CASSDRGAQNIQYF
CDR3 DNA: TGTGCCAGCAGTGACAGGGGGGCGCAAAACATTCAGTACTTC

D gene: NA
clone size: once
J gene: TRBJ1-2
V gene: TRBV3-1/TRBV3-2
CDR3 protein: CASSQEDWGLRYTF
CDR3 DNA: TGTGCCAGCAGCCAAGAGGACTGGGGACTTCGCTACACCTTC

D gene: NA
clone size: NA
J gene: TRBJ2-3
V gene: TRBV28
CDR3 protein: CASSLPPGTQYF
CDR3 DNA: TGTGCCAGCAGTTTACCTCCCGGGACGCAGTATTTT

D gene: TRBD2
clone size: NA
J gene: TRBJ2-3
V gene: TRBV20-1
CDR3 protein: CSASATSGRNTQYF
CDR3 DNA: TGCAGTGCTAGTGCCACTAGCGGGAGGAATACGCAGTATTTT

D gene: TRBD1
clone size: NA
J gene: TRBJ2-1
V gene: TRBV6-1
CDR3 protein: CASRRPGQVPNEQFF
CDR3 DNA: TGTGCCAGCAGACGTCCGGGACAGGTTCCCAATGAGCAGTTCTTC

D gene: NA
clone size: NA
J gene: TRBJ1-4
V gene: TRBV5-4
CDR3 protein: CASSLDAANEKLFF
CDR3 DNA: TGTGCCAGCAGCCTGGACGCAGCTAATGAAAAACTGTTTTTT

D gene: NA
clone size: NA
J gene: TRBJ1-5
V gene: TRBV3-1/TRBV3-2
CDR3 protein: CASSQSLQGGNQPQHF
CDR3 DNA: TGTGCCAGCAGCCAATCCCTACAGGGCGGCAATCAGCCCCAGCATTTT

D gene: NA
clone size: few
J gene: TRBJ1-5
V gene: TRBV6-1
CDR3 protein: CASSEAYSNQPQHF
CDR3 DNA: TGTGCCAGCAGTGAAGCGTATAGCAATCAGCCCCAGCATTTT

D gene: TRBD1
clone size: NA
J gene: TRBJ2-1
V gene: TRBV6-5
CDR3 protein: CASSRQGGSYNEQFF
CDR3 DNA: TGTGCCAGCAGTCGACAGGGTGGCTCCTACAATGAGCAGTTCTTC

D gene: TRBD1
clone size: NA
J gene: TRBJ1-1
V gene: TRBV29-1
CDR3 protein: CSVTGTGDTEAFF
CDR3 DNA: TGCAGCGTAACCGGGACAGGGGACACTGAAGCTTTCTTT

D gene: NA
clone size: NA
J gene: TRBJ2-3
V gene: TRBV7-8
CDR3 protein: CASSFDYRTDTQYF
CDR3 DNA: TGTGCCAGCAGCTTCGACTACCGCACAGATACGCAGTATTTT

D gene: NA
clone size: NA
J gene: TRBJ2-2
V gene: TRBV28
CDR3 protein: CASSPGRYTGELFF
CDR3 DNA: TGTGCCAGCAGCCCGGGTCGATACACCGGGGAGCTGTTTTTT

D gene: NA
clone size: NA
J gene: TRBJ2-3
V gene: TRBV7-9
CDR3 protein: CASSLGLTAGESTDTQYF
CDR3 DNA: TGTGCCAGCAGCTTAGGACTCACGGCGGGTGAAAGCACAGATACGCAGTATTTT

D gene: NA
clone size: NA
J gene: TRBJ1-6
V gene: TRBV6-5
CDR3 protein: CASSSVGQGQTSPLHF
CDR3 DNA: TGTGCCAGCAGTTCCGTCGGACAAGGTCAAACTTCACCCCTCCACTTT

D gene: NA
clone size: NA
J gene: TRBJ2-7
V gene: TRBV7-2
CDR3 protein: CASTPRQGRGEQYF
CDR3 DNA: TGTGCCAGCACCCCCCGGCAGGGGCGTGGAGAGCAGTACTTC

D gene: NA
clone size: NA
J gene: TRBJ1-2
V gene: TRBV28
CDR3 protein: CASSFPGVNRGGYTF
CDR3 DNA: TGTGCCAGCAGTTTCCCAGGGGTAAATCGAGGGGGCTACACCTTC

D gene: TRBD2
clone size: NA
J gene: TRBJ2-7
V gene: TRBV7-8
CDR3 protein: CASSLPAGLAGGKSGYEQYF
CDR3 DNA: TGTGCCAGCAGCTTACCCGCAGGACTAGCGGGAGGGAAATCTGGGTACGAGCAGTACTTC

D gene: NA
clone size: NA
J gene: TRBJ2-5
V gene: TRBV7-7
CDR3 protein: CASSPPGETQYF
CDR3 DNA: TGTGCTAGCAGCCCCCCGGGGGAGACCCAGTACTTC

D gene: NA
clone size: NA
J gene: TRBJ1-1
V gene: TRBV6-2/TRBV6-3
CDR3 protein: CASSYLAQGGTEAFF
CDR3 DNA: TGTGCCAGCAGTTACTTGGCCCAGGGTGGCACTGAAGCTTTCTTT

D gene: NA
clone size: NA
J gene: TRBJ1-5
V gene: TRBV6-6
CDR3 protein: CASSSTVQLNQPQHF
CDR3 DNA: TGTGCCAGCAGTTCTACGGTCCAACTCAATCAGCCCCAGCATTTT

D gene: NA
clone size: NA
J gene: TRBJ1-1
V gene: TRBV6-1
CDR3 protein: CASSEIAYTEAFF
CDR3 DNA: TGTGCCAGCAGTGAGATAGCGTACACTGAAGCTTTCTTT

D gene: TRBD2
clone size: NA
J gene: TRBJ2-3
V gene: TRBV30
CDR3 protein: CAWSPLGMGAGGPDTQYF
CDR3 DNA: TGTGCCTGGAGTCCACTCGGGATGGGAGCGGGAGGGCCGGATACGCAGTATTTT

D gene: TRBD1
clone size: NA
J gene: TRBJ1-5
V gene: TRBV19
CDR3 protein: CASSSRDSSNQPQHF
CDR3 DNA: TGTGCCAGTAGTTCCCGGGACAGTAGCAATCAGCCCCAGCATTTT